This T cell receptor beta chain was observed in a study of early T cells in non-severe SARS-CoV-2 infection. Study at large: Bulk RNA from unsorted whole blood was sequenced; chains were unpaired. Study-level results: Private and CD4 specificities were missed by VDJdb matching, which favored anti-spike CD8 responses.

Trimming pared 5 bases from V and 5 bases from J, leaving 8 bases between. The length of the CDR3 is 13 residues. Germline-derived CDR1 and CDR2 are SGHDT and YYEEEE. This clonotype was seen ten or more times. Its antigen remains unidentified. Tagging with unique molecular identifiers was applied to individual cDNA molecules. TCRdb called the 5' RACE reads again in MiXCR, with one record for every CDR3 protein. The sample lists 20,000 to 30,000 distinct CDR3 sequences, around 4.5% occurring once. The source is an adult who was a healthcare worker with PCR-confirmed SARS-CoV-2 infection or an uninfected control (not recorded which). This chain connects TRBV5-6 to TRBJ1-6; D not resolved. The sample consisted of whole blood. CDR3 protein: CASRDKNNSPLHF. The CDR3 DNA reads TGTGCCAGCAGAGATAAAAATAATTCACCCCTCCACTTT.